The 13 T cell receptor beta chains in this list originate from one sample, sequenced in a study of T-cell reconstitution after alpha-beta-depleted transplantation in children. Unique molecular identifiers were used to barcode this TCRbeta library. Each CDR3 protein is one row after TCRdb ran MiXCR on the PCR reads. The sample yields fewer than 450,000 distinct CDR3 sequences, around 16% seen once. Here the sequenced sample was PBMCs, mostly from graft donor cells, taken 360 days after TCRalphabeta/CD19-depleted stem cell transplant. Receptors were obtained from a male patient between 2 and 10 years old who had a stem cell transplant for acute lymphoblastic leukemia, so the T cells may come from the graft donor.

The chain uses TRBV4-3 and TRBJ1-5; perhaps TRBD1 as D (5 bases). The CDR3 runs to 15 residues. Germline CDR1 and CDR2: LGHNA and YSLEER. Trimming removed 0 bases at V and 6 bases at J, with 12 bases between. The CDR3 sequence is CASSQDRVPAQPQHF. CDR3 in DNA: TGCGCCAGCAGCCAAGACAGGGTTCCGGCTCAGCCCCAGCATTTT.

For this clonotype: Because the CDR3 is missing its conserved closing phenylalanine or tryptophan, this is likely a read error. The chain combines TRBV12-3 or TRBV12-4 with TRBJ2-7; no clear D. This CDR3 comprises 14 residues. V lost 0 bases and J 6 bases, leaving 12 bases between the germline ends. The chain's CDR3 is CASSLALGRGEQYY. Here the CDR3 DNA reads TGTGCCAGCAGTTTAGCGCTAGGTAGAGGCGAGCAGTACTAC.

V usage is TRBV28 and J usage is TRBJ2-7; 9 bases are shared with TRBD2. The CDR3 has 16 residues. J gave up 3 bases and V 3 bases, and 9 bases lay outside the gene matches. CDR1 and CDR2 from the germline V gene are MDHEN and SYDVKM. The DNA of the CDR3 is TGTGCCAGCAGTTTTTCAGGCGGGAGGGCCATCTACGAGCAGTACTTC. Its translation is CASSFSGGRAIYEQYF.

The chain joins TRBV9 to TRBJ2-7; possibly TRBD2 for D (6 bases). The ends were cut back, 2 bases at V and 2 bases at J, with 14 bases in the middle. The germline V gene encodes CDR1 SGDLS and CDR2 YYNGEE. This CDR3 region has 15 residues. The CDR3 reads CASSVEAGWPYEQYF. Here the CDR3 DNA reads TGTGCCAGCAGCGTCGAAGCGGGTTGGCCCTACGAGCAGTACTTC. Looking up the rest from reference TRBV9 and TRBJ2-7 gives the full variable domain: DSGVTQTPKHLITATGQRVTLRCSPRSGDLSVYWYQQSLDQGLQFLIQYYNGEERAKGNILERFSAQQFPDLHSELNLSSLELGDSALYFCASSVEAGWPYEQYFGPGTRLTVT.

CDR3: CASSLDATILALQYGSNEQFF. The CDR3 nucleotides read TGTGCCAGCAGTTTAGACGCGACGATACTAGCGTTGCAATACGGGTCCAATGAGCAGTTCTTC. The chain joins TRBV28 to TRBJ2-1; the match to TRBD2 covers 7 bases. The CDR3 is 21 residues long. Germline V gene lookup returns CDR1 MDHEN and CDR2 SYDVKM. V was pared by 2 bases and J by 6 bases, with 25 bases of the junction left unmatched.

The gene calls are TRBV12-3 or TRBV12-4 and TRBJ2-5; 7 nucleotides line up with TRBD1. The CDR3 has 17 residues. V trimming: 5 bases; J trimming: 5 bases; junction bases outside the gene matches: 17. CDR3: CASSPYPVTGWRETQYF. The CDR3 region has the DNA TGTGCCAGCAGTCCCTACCCCGTGACAGGGTGGCGGGAGACCCAGTACTTC.

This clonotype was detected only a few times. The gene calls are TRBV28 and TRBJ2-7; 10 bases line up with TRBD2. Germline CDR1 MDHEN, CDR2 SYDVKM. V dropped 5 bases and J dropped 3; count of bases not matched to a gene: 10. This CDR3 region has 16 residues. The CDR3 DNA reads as TGTGCCAGCAGTCCTAAATGGACTAGCGGCCACTACGAGCAGTACTTC. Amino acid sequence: CASSPKWTSGHYEQYF. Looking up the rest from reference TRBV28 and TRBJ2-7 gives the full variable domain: DVKVTQSSRYLVKRTGEKVFLECVQDMDHENMFWYRQDPGLGLRLIYFSYDVKMKEKGDIPEGYSVSREKKERFSLILESASTNQTSMYLCASSPKWTSGHYEQYFGPGTRLTVT.

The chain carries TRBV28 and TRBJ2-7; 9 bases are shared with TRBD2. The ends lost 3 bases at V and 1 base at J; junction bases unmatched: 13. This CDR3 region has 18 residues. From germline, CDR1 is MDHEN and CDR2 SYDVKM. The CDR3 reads CASSFPQLSGRYSYEQYF. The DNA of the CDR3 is TGTGCCAGCAGTTTTCCACAGCTTAGCGGGAGATATTCCTACGAGCAGTACTTC.

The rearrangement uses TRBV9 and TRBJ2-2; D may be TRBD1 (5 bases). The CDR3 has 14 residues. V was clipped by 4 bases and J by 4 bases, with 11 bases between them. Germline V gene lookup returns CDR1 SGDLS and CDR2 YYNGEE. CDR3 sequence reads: CASSLTARTGELFF. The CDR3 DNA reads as TGTGCCAGCAGCTTGACAGCTCGCACCGGGGAGCTGTTTTTT.

CDR3 sequence reads: CASSTTRNLAKNIQYF. DNA for the CDR3: TGTGCCAGCAGTACAACCCGCAACCTTGCCAAAAACATTCAGTACTTC. J is TRBJ2-4 and V is TRBV12-3 or TRBV12-4; D gene uncertain. The CDR3 covers 16 residues. With 5 bases removed from V and 1 base from J, the gap between germline ends came to 15 bases.

CDR3 protein: CATSRDLAGEQFF. The CDR3, as DNA: TGTGCCACCAGCAGAGATCTGGCGGGGGAGCAGTTCTTC. The chain carries TRBV15 and TRBJ2-1, with a tentative D call TRBD2 (6 bases). The germline gives CDR1 LNHNV, CDR2 YYDKDF (reference sequence). This CDR3 has 13 residues. V lost 0 bases, J lost 10 bases, and 10 bases lay in between.

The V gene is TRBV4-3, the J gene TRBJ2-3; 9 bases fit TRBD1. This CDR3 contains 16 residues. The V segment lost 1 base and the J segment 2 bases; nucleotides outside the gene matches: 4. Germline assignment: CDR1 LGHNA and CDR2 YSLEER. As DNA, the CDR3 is TGCGCCAGCAGCCAAGGGGGGACAGGGTACACAGATACGCAGTATTTT. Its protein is CASSQGGTGYTDTQYF.

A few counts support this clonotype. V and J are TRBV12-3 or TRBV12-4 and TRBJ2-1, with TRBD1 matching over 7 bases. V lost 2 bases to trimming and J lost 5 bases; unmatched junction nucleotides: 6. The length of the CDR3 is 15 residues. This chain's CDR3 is CASSLPDRSNNEQFF. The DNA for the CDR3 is TGTGCCAGCAGTTTACCGGACAGGTCGAACAATGAGCAGTTCTTC.